The TCR beta chain under discussion was sequenced for a study of cytomegalovirus exposure and HLA in healthy donors. Study conclusions and caveats: Sequencing artifact likely explains a cluster of highly shared sequence variants. It was reported that TCR beta sequences correctly inferred the HLA-A and HLA-B alleles for most subjects.

V lost 2 bases and J lost 8, with 9 bases in between. Germline loops: CDR1 LNHNV, CDR2 YYDKDF (reference sequence). The CDR3 runs 12 residues. Amplification used 60 Vbeta primers and 13 Jbeta primers. Sequenced by immunoSEQ multiplex PCR; TCRdb stores in-frame clones only, minus some. The sample lists hundreds of thousands of clones, around four fifths occurring once. This clone has only a few counts. Its cognate antigen is unknown. V gene TRBV15 combines with J gene TRBJ1-1; maybe TRBD1 (6 bases). Sequenced material: PBMCs. The receptor was derived from a male donor in good health and CMV-seronegative. The CDR3, as DNA: TGTGCCACCAGCAGACTGGGGGCCGAAGCTTTCTTT. Its translation: CATSRLGAEAFF.